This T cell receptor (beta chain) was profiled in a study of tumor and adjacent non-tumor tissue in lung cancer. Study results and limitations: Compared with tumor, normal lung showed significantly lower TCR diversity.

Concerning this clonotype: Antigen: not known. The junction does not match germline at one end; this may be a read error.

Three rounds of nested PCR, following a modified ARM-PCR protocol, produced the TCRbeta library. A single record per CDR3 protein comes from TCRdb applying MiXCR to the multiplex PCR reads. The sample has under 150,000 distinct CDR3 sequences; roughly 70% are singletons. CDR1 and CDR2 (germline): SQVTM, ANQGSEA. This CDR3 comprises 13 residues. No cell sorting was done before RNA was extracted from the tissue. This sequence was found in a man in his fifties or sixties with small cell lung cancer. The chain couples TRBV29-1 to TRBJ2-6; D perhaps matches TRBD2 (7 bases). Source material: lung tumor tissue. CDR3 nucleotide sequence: TGCAGCGTTGATGTGGGGGGGGCCAACATCCTGACTTTC. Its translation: CSVDVGGANILTF.